This T cell receptor (beta chain) was retrieved from a study of blood T cell repertoires in COVID-19. The protocol was immunoSEQ multiplex PCR, while the TCRdb copy is restricted to in-frame clones and leaves out a portion. The sample lists around 130,000 clones, 75% to 90% occurring once. CDR3 length: 13 residues. Trimming took 4 bases from V and 0 from J, leaving 6 bases between them. Germline CDR1 LNHDA, CDR2 SQIVND (reference sequence). The sequenced material came from PBMCs or T cells enriched from blood (not recorded which). V and J are TRBV19 and TRBJ1-1; D uncertain. The sequence was collected from a woman aged 50 to 65 who had recovered from COVID-19. CDR3 sequence (DNA): TGTGCCAGTAGTACACAATTGAACACTGAAGCTTTCTTT. Protein: CASSTQLNTEAFF.